A single sample gave rise to the 10 T cell receptor beta chains below, sequenced in a study of tumor and adjacent non-tumor tissue in lung cancer. RNA was extracted from bulk tissue without any cell sorting. This non-tumor lung sample came from over 3 cm beyond the tumor edge. A modified ARM-PCR protocol with three rounds of nested PCR amplified TCRbeta. TCRdb re-called the multiplex PCR reads through MiXCR, storing one row per CDR3 protein. The table has 50,000 to 60,000 distinct CDR3 sequences, about 70% seen once. Specimen: distant non-tumor lung tissue. These receptors came from an older woman with non-small cell lung cancer.

The chain carries TRBV6-1 and TRBJ1-1, with D possibly matching TRBD1 (6 bases). The CDR3 totals 15 residues. From germline, CDR1 is MNHNS and CDR2 SASEGT. The CDR3 protein is CVGSESEKGGTEAFF. The CDR3, as DNA: TGTGTCGGCAGTGAGTCGGAAAAAGGGGGCACTGAAGCTTTCTTT.

Comment on this clonotype: At one boundary the junction diverges from the germline segment, which might be a read error. The V and J genes are TRBV5-5 and TRBJ2-6, with D tentatively TRBD1 or TRBD2 (6 bases each). From germline, CDR1 is SGHKS and CDR2 YYEKEE (reference sequence). CDR3 size: 16 residues. The CDR3 region has the DNA TGTGCCAGCAGCCTAGGGGGGTTATGTGGGGCCGACGTCCTGACTTTC. Translating it yields CASSLGGLCGADVLTF.

About this clonotype: This clone may be a read error of a much larger clone one base away. The chain employs TRBV5-4 and TRBJ2-3, with a weak D call TRBD1 (6 bases). The ends were cut back, 0 bases at V and 8 bases at J, with 16 bases in the middle. Per the germline V gene, CDR1 is SGHNT and CDR2 is YYREEE (reference sequence). The CDR3 consists of 15 residues. In DNA, the CDR3 is TGTGCCAGCAGCTTGGCAGGGGCGCGGTCAGGTACGCAGTATTTT. This codes for CASSLAGARSGTQYF.

Points on this clonotype: A much larger clone sits a single nucleotide away, making a read error possible. The J gene is TRBJ2-1, the V gene TRBV28; TRBD1 agrees at 11 bases. CDR1 is MDHEN, CDR2 SYDVKM, per germline. This CDR3 region has 14 residues. For the CDR3, the DNA is TGTACCAGCACTACTGGACAGGGGGCCAATGAGCAGTTCTTC. It encodes CTSTTGQGANEQFF.

This clonotype showed up many times. The gene calls are TRBV5-1 and TRBJ2-2, with 7 bases fitting TRBD2. CDR3 length equals 16 residues. Germline V lookup: CDR1 SGHRS, CDR2 YFSETQ. The trim removed 6 bases at V and 2 bases at J, leaving 10 bases unmatched. The CDR3 sequence is CASTRTGGLNTGELFF. CDR3 DNA sequence: TGCGCCAGCACGCGAACGGGAGGACTAAACACCGGGGAGCTGTTTTTT.

V gene TRBV2 combines with J gene TRBJ2-5, with D tentatively TRBD1 or TRBD2 (6 bases each). Per germline, CDR1 SNHLY and CDR2 FYNNEI. The germline V and J ends were trimmed by 2 bases and 7 bases, with 20 bases remaining between them. This CDR3 is built from 16 residues. CDR3 sequence (DNA): TGTGCCAGCAGTGAAAGCGGAGGGGGTGGGCCGCGGACCCAGTACTTC. It codes for CASSESGGGGPRTQYF.

The chain joins TRBV18 to TRBJ1-5, with D unresolved. The CDR3 loop spans 16 amino acids. V lost 3 bases and J lost 4, with 16 bases in between. Germline-derived CDR1 and CDR2 are KGHSH and LQKENI. The CDR3 coding sequence is TGTGCCAGCTCACCCCCGGGGAAGAGCGTTAATCAGCCCCAGCATTTT. Encoded protein: CASSPPGKSVNQPQHF.

The genes are TRBV7-9 and TRBJ2-7; TRBD2 agrees at 7 bases. There are 15 residues in the CDR3. V trimming: 7 bases; J trimming: 4 bases; junction bases outside the gene matches: 13. The germline CDR1 and CDR2 sequences are SEHNR and FQNEAQ (reference sequence). CDR3: CASTQGGSRMYEQYF. CDR3 sequence (DNA): TGTGCCAGCACCCAGGGAGGGAGCAGAATGTACGAGCAGTACTTC.

As regards this clonotype: Germline is not matched at one junction end, which may reflect a read error. The chain carries TRBV10-3 and TRBJ1-2; TRBD1 is a possible D gene (5 bases). The CDR3 extends over 15 amino acids. Germline V CDR1 and CDR2: ENHRY, SYGVKD. Written as DNA, the CDR3 is TGTGCCATCAGTGCGCGACGGGGGGTTCTCGATGGTTACACCTTC. Its protein product is CAISARRGVLDGYTF.

As concerns this clonotype: A junction boundary mismatches the germline segment, possibly from a read error. The rearrangement joins TRBV16 to TRBJ2-1; no reliable D call. Germline V gene lookup returns CDR1 KGHSY and CDR2 FQNENV. This CDR3 is built from 13 residues. The CDR3, as DNA: TGTGTCAGCACAACTGATCTTTACGATGAGCAGTTCTTC. Encoded protein: CVSTTDLYDEQFF.